This entry describes one T cell receptor beta chain. The V and J ends lost 1 base and 6 bases respectively, with 13 bases between them. Per germline, CDR1 SGHTA and CDR2 FQGNSA. CDR3 length equals 15 residues. A sample-barcoded 5' primer and a J-beta primer mix were used in a second PCR of roughly 7 to 11 cycles. One entry per CDR3 protein, called by TCRdb with MiXCR from the 5' RACE reads. The sample shows some 690,000 distinct CDR3 sequences, 22% of them seen only once. The sample belongs to a study of blood T cells in healthy people across ages. Sample: blood. The TCR originated in a man aged 65 to 79 in good health. This sequence joins TRBV7-2 and TRBJ2-1; TRBD2 is a possible D gene (5 bases). The CDR3: CASSLGLAPINEQFF. CDR3 nucleotides: TGTGCCAGCAGCTTAGGCCTAGCTCCGATCAATGAGCAGTTCTTC.